These 14 T cell receptor beta chains share one sample of origin, sequenced in a study of Ad26.COV2.S vaccination and SARS-CoV-2 variants. TCRdb's table, derived via immunoSEQ multiplex PCR, lists solely in-frame clones and lacks some. The data show 200,000 to 300,000 clones, approximately 87% seen once. Treatment here: roughly 20 received Ad26.COV2.S at low or high dose, single or two shots; about five received placebo; per-sample allocation not given. The study sampled participants on day 63 after the first vaccine or placebo injection. The source material was peripheral blood, sampled in a trial of Ad26.COV2.S vaccine versus placebo. These receptors originate from a person aged 18-65 years who received the Ad26.COV2.S COVID-19 vaccine or a placebo.

V usage is TRBV2 and J usage is TRBJ2-2, with D maybe TRBD1 (5 bases). The CDR3 covers 13 residues. Trimming shortened V by 7 bases and J by 4 bases, and 10 bases separated the two germline ends. Germline V gene data show CDR1 as SNHLY and CDR2 as FYNNEI. This chain's CDR3 is CASTLGPTGELFF. The CDR3 nucleotides are TGTGCCAGCACTTTGGGGCCCACCGGGGAGCTGTTTTTT.

V gene TRBV7-2 combines with J gene TRBJ2-1; 8 bases align to TRBD2. The CDR3 loop spans 17 amino acids. CDR1 is SGHTA and CDR2 is FQGNSA in the germline V gene. V dropped 2 bases and J dropped 4; count of bases not matched to a gene: 10. Written as DNA, the CDR3 is TGTGCCAGCAGCTTAAGGTGGTTTAGCGGGGATTACAATGAGCAGTTCTTC. It is translated as CASSLRWFSGDYNEQFF.

This chain links TRBV5-1 with TRBJ2-1; D not certain. This CDR3 spans 15 amino acids. V was cut by 5 bases and J by 0 bases, with 12 bases left in between. Germline CDR1 is SGHRS and CDR2 is YFSETQ. CDR3 DNA sequence: TGCGCCAGCAGTCCAGGATTCAGCTCCTACAATGAGCAGTTCTTC. Translating it yields CASSPGFSSYNEQFF.

The rearrangement joins TRBV7-3 to TRBJ2-5; tentatively, D is TRBD1 (5 bases). From germline, CDR1 is SGHTA and CDR2 FQGTGA. V lost 2 bases and J 2 bases, leaving 9 bases between the germline ends. The CDR3 length is 14 residues. The CDR3: CASSLQGGQETQYF. The DNA of the CDR3 is TGTGCCAGCAGCTTACAGGGTGGGCAAGAGACCCAGTACTTC.

The V and J genes are TRBV5-5 and TRBJ1-1; possibly TRBD1 for D (5 bases). Between the trimmed V and J ends, which lost 0 bases and 1 base, there was a span of 13 bases. The CDR3 is 16 amino acids. Germline V lookup: CDR1 SGHKS, CDR2 YYEKEE (reference sequence). Here the CDR3 reads CASSLEQGVRNTEAFF. For the CDR3, the DNA is TGTGCCAGCAGCTTGGAGCAGGGAGTACGGAACACTGAAGCTTTCTTT.

The chain carries TRBV6-2 or TRBV6-3 and TRBJ2-7; 8 nucleotides agree with TRBD2. Trimming removed 2 bases from V and 1 base from J; junction bases left unmatched: 7. Germline values: CDR1 MNHEY, CDR2 SVGEGT. The CDR3 covers 16 residues. Here the CDR3 reads CASSYGVAGHSYEQYF. As DNA, the CDR3 is TGTGCCAGCAGTTACGGAGTAGCGGGGCATTCCTACGAGCAGTACTTC.

This rearrangement joins TRBV4-3 to TRBJ2-2; weak D call: TRBD2 (6 bases). V was trimmed by 2 bases and J by 4 bases, leaving 17 bases between them. CDR3 length: 17 residues. The germline V gene has CDR1 LGHNA and CDR2 YSLEER. The CDR3 reads CASSQRRGTAGTGELFF. In DNA, the CDR3 is TGCGCCAGCAGCCAAAGGAGGGGAACAGCGGGCACCGGGGAGCTGTTTTTT.

The count of this clone is one. This sequence joins TRBV5-5 and TRBJ1-1, with TRBD1 matching 8 bases. CDR1 is SGHKS and CDR2 is YYEKEE in the germline V gene (reference sequence). Trimming at V came to 4 bases and at J to 0 bases, leaving 5 bases not matched to a gene. This CDR3 region has 15 residues. The CDR3 DNA reads as TGTGCCAGCAGCCATAGGACAGGGATGAACACTGAAGCTTTCTTT. It codes for CASSHRTGMNTEAFF.

This chain uses TRBV9 with TRBJ1-3; TRBD1 matches 8 bases. Trimming at V came to 0 bases and at J to 0 bases, leaving 11 bases not matched to a gene. Looked up from germline, CDR1 is SGDLS and CDR2 is YYNGEE. There are 19 residues in the CDR3. The CDR3 loop reads CASSVVGQGKSASGNTIYF. Here the CDR3 DNA reads TGTGCCAGCAGCGTAGTAGGACAGGGTAAGAGTGCCTCTGGAAACACCATATATTTT.

The chain recombines TRBV28 with TRBJ1-4, with D hard to call. The germline V and J ends were trimmed by 5 bases and 5 bases, with 0 bases remaining between them. Germline assignment: CDR1 MDHEN and CDR2 SYDVKM. The CDR3 is made up of 10 amino acids. CDR3 nucleotides: TGTGCCAGCAGTAATGAAAAACTGTTTTTT. Its protein is CASSNEKLFF. The whole variable domain, remainder taken from reference TRBV28 and TRBJ1-4, is DVKVTQSSRYLVKRTGEKVFLECVQDMDHENMFWYRQDPGLGLRLIYFSYDVKMKEKGDIPEGYSVSREKKERFSLILESASTNQTSMYLCASSNEKLFFGSGTQLSVL.

The rearrangement joins TRBV24-1 to TRBJ2-1; D is unresolved. This CDR3 is 13 amino acids long. Trimming took 3 bases from V and 6 from J, leaving 8 bases between them. CDR1 and CDR2 from the germline V gene are KGHDR and SFDVKD. CDR3 sequence: CATSDPVINEQFF. As DNA, the CDR3 is TGTGCCACCAGTGATCCAGTGATCAATGAGCAGTTCTTC.

This chain joins TRBV6-6 and TRBJ2-3, with a tentative D call TRBD1 (5 bases). Germline V lookup: CDR1 MNHNY, CDR2 SVGAGI (reference sequence). Trimming removed 4 bases from V and 3 bases from J, with 14 bases in between. This CDR3 region has 15 residues. As DNA, the CDR3 is TGTGCCAGCAGTTCTCTCCCCCCAGGGACAGATACGCAGTATTTT. Protein sequence: CASSSLPPGTDTQYF.

V usage is TRBV19 and J usage is TRBJ2-6, with 9 bases identical to TRBD2. With 5 bases clipped from V and 2 bases from J, the junction kept 10 bases outside the gene matches. From germline, CDR1 is LNHDA and CDR2 SQIVND (reference sequence). The CDR3 sequence is 18 residues long. The chain's CDR3 is CASSVYSGRVTGANVLTF. For the CDR3, the DNA is TGTGCCAGTAGTGTCTATAGCGGGAGAGTGACTGGGGCCAACGTCCTGACTTTC.

V usage is TRBV12-3 or TRBV12-4 and J usage is TRBJ1-2; D unclear. V dropped 7 bases and J dropped 6 bases, with 15 bases sitting between them. The CDR3 sequence is 13 residues long. CDR3 residues: CASTSGFGHGYTF. CDR3 coding DNA: TGTGCCAGCACTTCCGGGTTCGGGCATGGCTACACCTTC.